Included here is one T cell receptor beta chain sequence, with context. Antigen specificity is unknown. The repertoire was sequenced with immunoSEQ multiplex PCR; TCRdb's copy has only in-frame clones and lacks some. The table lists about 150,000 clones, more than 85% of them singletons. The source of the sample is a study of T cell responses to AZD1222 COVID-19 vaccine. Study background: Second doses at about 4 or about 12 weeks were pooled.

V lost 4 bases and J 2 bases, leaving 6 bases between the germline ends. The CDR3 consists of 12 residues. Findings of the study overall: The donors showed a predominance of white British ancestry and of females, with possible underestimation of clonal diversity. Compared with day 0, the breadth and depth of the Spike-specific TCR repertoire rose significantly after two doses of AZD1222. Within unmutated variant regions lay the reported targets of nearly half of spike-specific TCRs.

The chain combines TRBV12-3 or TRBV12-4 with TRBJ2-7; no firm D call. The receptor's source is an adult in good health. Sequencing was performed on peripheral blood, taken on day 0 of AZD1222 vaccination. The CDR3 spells CASSSGTYEQYF. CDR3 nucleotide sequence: TGTGCCAGCAGTTCCGGCACCTACGAGCAGTACTTC.